Below, 15 T cell receptor beta chains from the same sample are listed, as sequenced in a study of identical twins (dated by TCRdb to about 2016). The receptor library was made with 5' RACE. Sequencing used an Illumina HiSeq 2000. The raw public data were reprocessed by TCRdb itself: fastp quality trimming at Q25, MiXCR clonotype calling, in-frame beta chains only. Duplicate CDR3 protein sequences are folded into a single record with the most common DNA and genes. The sample table records 1.5 million or so distinct CDR3 sequences; around 33% of these occur just once. The top ten constitute under 0.35% of the sample. Sample: cord blood. These receptor sequences come from a newborn girl in good health.

The chain combines TRBV29-1 with TRBJ2-5; D is perhaps TRBD2 (6 bases). This CDR3 region has 14 residues. CDR1 and CDR2 from the germline V gene are SQVTM and ANQGSEA. V was trimmed by 4 bases and J by 4 bases, leaving 16 bases between them. The CDR3 region has the DNA TGCAGCGTTGCCGGCCTCCTGGGGGGAGAGACCCAGTACTTC. Amino acids: CSVAGLLGGETQYF.

V is TRBV15 and J is TRBJ1-6; D is unclear. In germline, CDR1 is LNHNV, CDR2 YYDKDF (reference sequence). The CDR3 is made up of 15 amino acids. Trimming cost V 0 bases and J 4 bases, with 7 bases left between them. CDR3 sequence (DNA): TGTGCCACCAGCAGAGATGAGGATTATAATTCACCCCTCCACTTT. Translation gives CATSRDEDYNSPLHF.

This clonotype was seen only a few times. V gene TRBV6-1 combines with J gene TRBJ1-2; D not certain. V was trimmed by 3 bases and J by 2 bases, leaving 13 bases between them. Germline lookup yields CDR1 MNHNS and CDR2 SASEGT. CDR3 length: 15 amino acids. CDR3 amino acids: CASSDREGSNYGYTF. CDR3 DNA sequence: TGTGCCAGCAGTGACCGCGAAGGATCGAACTATGGCTACACCTTC.

This clonotype was seen a handful of times. The chain is built from TRBV12-3 or TRBV12-4 and TRBJ2-5; 12 bases line up with TRBD2. The J call may not be correct, given that the DNA end is closer to TRBJ2-7. The CDR3 length is 19 residues. CDR3 bases: TGTGCCAGCAGCACAGGACTAGCGGGGAGAATATTCGACCCCTACGAGCAGTACTTC. It specifies CASSTGLAGRIFDPYEQYF.

The chain recombines TRBV9 with TRBJ2-1; TRBD2 matches at 10 bases. The CDR3 contains 15 residues. With 3 bases clipped from V and 7 bases from J, the junction kept 7 bases outside the gene matches. Germline CDR1 is SGDLS and CDR2 is YYNGEE. The CDR3 nucleotides are TGTGCCAGCAGCGGGGTAGCGGGAGGTGAAAATGAGCAGTTCTTC. This sequence encodes CASSGVAGGENEQFF.

Only a few counts were recorded for this clonotype. The V and J genes are TRBV4-2 and TRBJ1-1, with D hard to call. The CDR3 is 13 amino acids. Germline values: CDR1 LGHNA, CDR2 YNFKEQ. V dropped 5 bases and J dropped 1 base, with 8 bases sitting between them. The CDR3 DNA follows: TGTGCCAGCAGCTCCGTTAGGAACACTGAAGCTTTCTTT. It specifies CASSSVRNTEAFF.

The V call is TRBV25-1, the J call TRBJ2-4; D is ambiguous. Judging by the DNA end, TRBJ2-7 fits better; the J call may be wrong. The CDR3 has 12 amino acids. Germline CDR1 is MGHDK and CDR2 is SYGVNS. CDR3 sequence: CASSEGVHEQYF. Written as DNA, the CDR3 is TGTGCCAGCAGTGAAGGGGTGCACGAGCAGTACTTC.

This clonotype was counted a few times. This chain joins TRBV5-1 and TRBJ1-4; D is perhaps TRBD1 (5 bases). Trimming took 2 bases from V and 7 from J, leaving 15 bases between them. The CDR3 spans 15 residues. Per the germline V gene, CDR1 is SGHRS and CDR2 is YFSETQ. CDR3 nucleotides: TGCGCCAGCAGCTTCACAGGCGCCTCAGGTGAAAAACTGTTTTTT. Amino acids: CASSFTGASGEKLFF.

The chain links TRBV27 to TRBJ2-5, with TRBD2 matching over 9 bases. Germline-derived CDR1 and CDR2 are MNHEY and SMNVEV (reference sequence). Losses at the gene ends were 2 bases for V and 11 bases for J; bases not matched to a gene: 12. This CDR3 spans 15 amino acids. The CDR3 loop reads CASSLASGGTNEQYF. CDR3 bases: TGTGCCAGCAGTTTAGCGAGCGGGGGGACCAATGAGCAGTACTTC.

The gene calls are TRBV20-1 and TRBJ2-7; D not certain. This CDR3 is built from 16 residues. The V end lost 0 bases, the J end lost 2 bases, and 17 bases lay between the germline ends. Germline V CDR1 and CDR2: DFQATT, SNEGSKA (reference sequence). The CDR3, as DNA: TGCAGTGCTAGAGATGCCTCCCTGTACAAAGCCTACGAGCAGTACTTC. Amino acids: CSARDASLYKAYEQYF.

The gene calls are TRBV2 and TRBJ2-1; the D call may be TRBD1 or TRBD2 (5 bases each). CDR1 SNHLY and CDR2 FYNNEI come from the germline V gene. Trimming cost V 2 bases and J 2 bases, with 10 bases left between them. CDR3 length equals 15 residues. The CDR3 is CASSEKRGPYNEQFF. The CDR3 nucleotides read TGTGCCAGCAGTGAAAAACGGGGCCCCTACAATGAGCAGTTCTTC.

The chain has TRBV20-1 and TRBJ1-6, with TRBD1 matching over 10 bases. This CDR3 comprises 15 residues. Germline-derived CDR1 and CDR2 are DFQATT and SNEGSKA (reference sequence). The V segment lost 3 bases and the J segment 7 bases; nucleotides outside the gene matches: 6. CDR3 region: CSARTGGSTNSPLHF. The DNA for the CDR3 is TGCAGTGCTAGGACAGGGGGCTCGACGAATTCACCCCTCCACTTT.

This chain connects TRBV6-1 to TRBJ2-3; TRBD2 agrees at 8 bases. The CDR3 runs 15 residues. In germline, CDR1 is MNHNS, CDR2 SASEGT. The junction had 10 bases not matched to a gene; V was cut back by 6 bases and J by 5 bases. The CDR3, as DNA: TGTGCCAGCAGGATCTACGCGGGGGGTGAAGATACGCAGTATTTT. It codes for CASRIYAGGEDTQYF.

V gene TRBV20-1 combines with J gene TRBJ2-1; 13 positions agree with TRBD2. V was pared by 3 bases and J by 9 bases, with 5 bases of the junction left unmatched. This CDR3 has 14 amino acids. Looked up from germline, CDR1 is DFQATT and CDR2 is SNEGSKA (reference sequence). The CDR3 DNA follows: TGCAGTGCTAGCAGGACTAGCGGGAGCAGTGAGCAGTTCTTC. It translates to CSASRTSGSSEQFF.

This clonotype was seen more than once but under ten times. The rearrangement links TRBV3-1 to TRBJ2-3, with 9 bases identical to TRBD2. Germline CDR1 is LGHDT and CDR2 is YNNKEL (reference sequence). This CDR3 contains 16 residues. V was pared by 6 bases and J by 1 base, with 8 bases of the junction left unmatched. CDR3 nucleotides: TGTGCCAGCAGAGACGCAAAGCGGGGGGGCACAGATACGCAGTATTTT. This codes for CASRDAKRGGTDTQYF.